This T cell receptor beta chain emerged from a study of regulatory T cells. Germline V lookup: CDR1 MNHNS, CDR2 SASEGT. V was pared by 1 base and J by 3 bases, with 14 bases between. The CDR3 runs to 16 residues. About this clone: Its antigen is unidentified.

Primers: 52 TRBV forward and 13 TRBJ reverse. TCRdb's copy holds only in-frame clones and misses some; the assay was immunoSEQ multiplex PCR. The table lists some 17,000 clones, more than 85% of them singletons. Study-level results: Patient CD8+ T cells trended toward lower Shannon entropy than controls.

The clonotype originates from a person between 18 and 30 years old with CD3G deficiency. Material: CD8+ T cells sorted from blood. This chain links TRBV6-1 with TRBJ2-3, with D possibly called TRBD1 or TRBD2 (6 bases each). The chain's CDR3 is CASSEEAGQVTDTQYF. CDR3 DNA sequence: TGTGCCAGCAGTGAAGAGGCGGGACAAGTTACAGATACGCAGTATTTT.